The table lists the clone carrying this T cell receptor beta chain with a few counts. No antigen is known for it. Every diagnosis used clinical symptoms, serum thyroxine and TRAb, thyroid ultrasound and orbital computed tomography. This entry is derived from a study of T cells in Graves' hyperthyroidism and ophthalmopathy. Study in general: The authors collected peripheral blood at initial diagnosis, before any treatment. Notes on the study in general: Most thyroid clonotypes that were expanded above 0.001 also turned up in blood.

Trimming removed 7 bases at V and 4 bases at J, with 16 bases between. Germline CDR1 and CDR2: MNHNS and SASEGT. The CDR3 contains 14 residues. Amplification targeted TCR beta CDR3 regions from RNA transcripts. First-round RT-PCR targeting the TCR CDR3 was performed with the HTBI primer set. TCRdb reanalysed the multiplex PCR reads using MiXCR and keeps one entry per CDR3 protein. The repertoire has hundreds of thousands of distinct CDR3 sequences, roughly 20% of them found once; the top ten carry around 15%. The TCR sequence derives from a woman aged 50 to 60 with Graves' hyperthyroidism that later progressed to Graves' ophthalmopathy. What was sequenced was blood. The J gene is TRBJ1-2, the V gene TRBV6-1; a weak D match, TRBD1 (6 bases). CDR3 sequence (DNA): TGTGCCAGCATAAACCCGAGAGGGGGCTATGGCTACACCTTC. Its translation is CASINPRGGYGYTF.